This entry lists 20 T cell receptor beta chains sequenced from one sample in a study of radiotherapy plus CTLA-4 blockade in lung cancer. Measured with immunoSEQ multiplex PCR; TCRdb has only the in-frame clones, and not every one. Of approximately 38,000 clones listed, 80% to 90% are singletons. Sequenced here: peripheral blood, sampled from a patient treated with radiotherapy plus ipilimumab. The receptors come from a human donor with non-small cell lung cancer whose response to radiotherapy plus ipilimumab could not be evaluated.

J is TRBJ2-1 and V is TRBV7-2, with 8 positions matching TRBD1. The germline V gene has CDR1 SGHTA and CDR2 FQGNSA. Unmatched junction bases numbered 9, after V lost 4 bases and J lost 4 bases. The CDR3 sequence is 16 residues long. CDR3 nucleotide sequence: TGTGCCAGCAGCTCGAGGGGACAGGTTCCTTACAATGAGCAGTTCTTC. The encoded protein is CASSSRGQVPYNEQFF. The full variable domain, in which reference TRBV7-2 and TRBJ2-1 provide the parts outside the CDR3, is GAGVSQSPSNKVTEKGKDVELRCDPISGHTALYWYRQSLGQGLEFLIYFQGNSAPDKSGLPSDRFSAERTGGSVSTLTIQRTQQEDSAVYLCASSSRGQVPYNEQFFGPGTRLTVL.

This clone appeared once. The chain is built from TRBV19 and TRBJ1-5; D is undetermined. Trimming left V 5 bases short and J 14 bases short, with 16 bases between. The CDR3 consists of 12 residues. Germline V CDR1 and CDR2: LNHDA, SQIVND (reference sequence). CDR3 bases: TGTGCCAGTAGTCCACGGAACAGTCCCAAGCATTTT. Translating it yields CASSPRNSPKHF.

CDR3 sequence (DNA): TGCGCCAGCAGCCGCAGACAGGGGTTCAATGAGCAGTTCTTC. It yields the protein CASSRRQGFNEQFF. The chain links TRBV5-1 to TRBJ2-1; 8 nucleotides align to TRBD1. Per the germline V gene, CDR1 is SGHRS and CDR2 is YFSETQ. The junction had 6 bases not matched to a gene; V was cut back by 4 bases and J by 6 bases. This CDR3 is built from 14 residues.

The chain is built from TRBV7-2 and TRBJ2-2; TRBD2 agrees at 7 bases. The CDR3 consists of 18 residues. J lost 5 bases, V lost 1 base, and 13 bases had no gene match. CDR1 is SGHTA, CDR2 FQGNSA, per germline. This chain's CDR3 is CASSLGPRGTLNTGELFF. In DNA, the CDR3 is TGTGCCAGCAGCTTAGGCCCGCGGGGGACCTTAAATACCGGGGAGCTGTTTTTT.

This clone has just a few counts. The chain uses TRBV6-1 and TRBJ2-2; D is possibly TRBD2 (6 bases). Between the trimmed V and J ends, which lost 2 bases and 12 bases, there was a span of 22 bases. Germline CDR1 reads MNHNS; CDR2 reads SASEGT. The length of the CDR3 is 16 residues. The CDR3 coding sequence is TGTGCCAGCAGTGAAAATTTGGGGGGTTCTGTTGGGAAGCTGTTTTTT. Translating it yields CASSENLGGSVGKLFF.

The rearrangement links TRBV7-9 to TRBJ1-1; D call uncertain. CDR1 is SEHNR, CDR2 FQNEAQ, per germline (reference sequence). Trimming left V 1 base short and J 5 bases short, with 14 bases between. The CDR3 loop spans 15 amino acids. Here the CDR3 DNA reads TGTGCCAGCAGCTTAGGGGCGGGTTTCGGGACTGAAGCTTTCTTT. Its translation is CASSLGAGFGTEAFF. The full variable domain, completed using reference TRBV7-9 and TRBJ1-1, is DTGVSQNPRHKITKRGQNVTFRCDPISEHNRLYWYRQTLGQGPEFLTYFQNEAQLEKSRLLSDRFSAERPKGSFSTLEIQRTEQGDSAMYLCASSLGAGFGTEAFFGQGTRLTVV.

This sequence joins TRBV5-1 and TRBJ1-4, with D possibly matching TRBD1 (6 bases). The germline V and J ends were trimmed by 4 bases and 8 bases, with 15 bases remaining between them. The V gene's germline CDR1 is SGHRS and CDR2 YFSETQ. The CDR3 is made up of 14 amino acids. The CDR3 loop is CASSLGQTGEKLFF. In DNA form, the CDR3 reads TGCGCCAGCAGCCTCGGACAGACGGGGGAAAAACTGTTTTTT.

The genes are TRBV2 and TRBJ2-1, with TRBD2 matching over 11 bases. This CDR3 spans 15 amino acids. Germline V gives CDR1 SNHLY, CDR2 FYNNEI. V trimming: 6 bases; J trimming: 5 bases; junction bases outside the gene matches: 6. The CDR3 DNA is TGTGCCAGCAGACTGGGACTAGCGGCTAACAATGAGCAGTTCTTC. Its translation is CASRLGLAANNEQFF.

The chain employs TRBV5-5 and TRBJ2-3; 9 nucleotides line up with TRBD1. The CDR3 has 19 amino acids. Per the germline V gene, CDR1 is SGHKS and CDR2 is YYEKEE (reference sequence). V dropped 7 bases and J dropped 1; count of bases not matched to a gene: 19. CDR3 loop: CASHNWTGAPGEGTDTQYF. As DNA, the CDR3 is TGTGCCAGCCATAACTGGACAGGGGCCCCAGGTGAGGGCACAGATACGCAGTATTTT.

The chain employs TRBV9 and TRBJ2-7; D is possibly TRBD1 (6 bases). The V and J ends lost 0 bases and 4 bases respectively, with 17 bases between them. The CDR3 extends over 16 amino acids. Germline lookup yields CDR1 SGDLS and CDR2 YYNGEE. CDR3 nucleotide sequence: TGTGCCAGCAGCGTAGCTTCTTCCAGGGGCCATTACGAGCAGTACTTC. Amino acids: CASSVASSRGHYEQYF.

With regard to this clone: Germline is not matched at one junction end, which may reflect a read error. Other DNA sequences in this sample translate to the same CDR3. The CDR3 region is CASSEVWQAFF. CDR3 in DNA: TGCGCCAGCAGTGAAGTTTGGCAAGCTTTCTTT. The gene calls are TRBV2 and TRBJ1-1, with D hard to call. The CDR3 loop spans 11 amino acids. Germline CDR1 is SNHLY and CDR2 is FYNNEI.

The V call is TRBV5-4, the J call TRBJ2-6; D is unresolved. The CDR3 length is 16 residues. In germline, CDR1 is SGHNT, CDR2 YYREEE (reference sequence). V was cut by 0 bases and J by 2 bases, with 9 bases left in between. The CDR3, as DNA: TGTGCCAGCAGCTTGGGGCGGTTTACTGGGGCCAACGTCCTGACTTTC. Protein: CASSLGRFTGANVLTF.

The CDR3 DNA reads TGTGCCAGCAGTGAAGCAGGAGGGACCTATGGCTACACCTTC. Its translation is CASSEAGGTYGYTF. V usage is TRBV6-1 and J usage is TRBJ1-2; a weak D match, TRBD1 (5 bases). Deletions cut 0 bases from V and 4 bases from J, with 9 bases between. The V gene's germline CDR1 is MNHNS and CDR2 SASEGT. The CDR3 is 14 amino acids.

There are a few counts of this clone. V and J are TRBV5-1 and TRBJ2-6; 8 bases are shared with TRBD2. This CDR3 region has 19 residues. Per the germline V gene, CDR1 is SGHRS and CDR2 is YFSETQ. Trimming at V came to 2 bases and at J to 0 bases, leaving 10 bases not matched to a gene. The CDR3 reads CASSFQSAGAFSGANVLTF. In DNA form, the CDR3 reads TGCGCCAGCAGCTTCCAGTCAGCGGGAGCCTTCTCTGGGGCCAACGTCCTGACTTTC.

The rearrangement joins TRBV4-3 to TRBJ1-1; 9 bases are a match to TRBD1. The CDR3 has 14 residues. The V gene's germline CDR1 is LGHNA and CDR2 YSLEER. Trimming cost V 6 bases and J 5 bases; bases outside gene matches: 7. The chain's CDR3 is CASSQRGQGTEAFF. Here the CDR3 DNA reads TGCGCCAGCAGTCAAAGGGGACAGGGAACTGAAGCTTTCTTT.

The chain has TRBV6-4 and TRBJ1-1, with 7 bases that match TRBD1. This CDR3 has 14 residues. J was trimmed by 4 bases and V by 5 bases; bases with no gene match: 7. The germline gives CDR1 MRHNA, CDR2 SNTAGT. CDR3 sequence: CASSSYRGPTEAFF. CDR3 DNA: TGTGCCAGCAGTTCCTACAGGGGACCCACTGAAGCTTTCTTT.

The rearrangement links TRBV12-5 to TRBJ2-3; 7 bases map to TRBD2. Germline V CDR1 and CDR2: LGHNT, FRNRAP. This CDR3 comprises 15 residues. V shed 1 base, J shed 5 bases, and the junction held 6 bases outside the gene matches. The CDR3 coding sequence is TGTGCTAGTGGTTTGGCGACACCGGGGGGAGATACGCAGTATTTT. Its protein is CASGLATPGGDTQYF.

The chain combines TRBV5-4 with TRBJ2-7; D perhaps matches TRBD2 (6 bases). V was trimmed by 4 bases and J by 3 bases, leaving 11 bases between them. The CDR3 has 13 residues. The germline CDR1 and CDR2 sequences are SGHNT and YYREEE (reference sequence). This CDR3 is CASSLWGDYEQYF. The CDR3 DNA is TGTGCCAGCAGCCTCTGGGGGGACTACGAGCAGTACTTC.

This clone was detected only a few times. The chain links TRBV7-8 to TRBJ2-7; weak D call: TRBD1 (5 bases). This CDR3 spans 15 amino acids. Germline V lookup: CDR1 SGHVS, CDR2 FQNEAQ. The V end lost 0 bases, the J end lost 2 bases, and 11 bases lay between the germline ends. The CDR3 sequence: CASSLAGQNTYEQYF. CDR3 DNA: TGTGCCAGCAGCTTAGCGGGGCAGAATACCTACGAGCAGTACTTC.

The chain joins TRBV10-2 to TRBJ1-1; 7 bases agree with TRBD1. The CDR3 has 13 residues. Germline CDR1 reads WSHSY; CDR2 reads SAAADI. The trim removed 5 bases at V and 1 base at J, leaving 1 base unmatched. As DNA, the CDR3 is TGCGCCAGCAGTAGGACAGGGAACACTGAAGCTTTCTTT. Encoded protein: CASSRTGNTEAFF.